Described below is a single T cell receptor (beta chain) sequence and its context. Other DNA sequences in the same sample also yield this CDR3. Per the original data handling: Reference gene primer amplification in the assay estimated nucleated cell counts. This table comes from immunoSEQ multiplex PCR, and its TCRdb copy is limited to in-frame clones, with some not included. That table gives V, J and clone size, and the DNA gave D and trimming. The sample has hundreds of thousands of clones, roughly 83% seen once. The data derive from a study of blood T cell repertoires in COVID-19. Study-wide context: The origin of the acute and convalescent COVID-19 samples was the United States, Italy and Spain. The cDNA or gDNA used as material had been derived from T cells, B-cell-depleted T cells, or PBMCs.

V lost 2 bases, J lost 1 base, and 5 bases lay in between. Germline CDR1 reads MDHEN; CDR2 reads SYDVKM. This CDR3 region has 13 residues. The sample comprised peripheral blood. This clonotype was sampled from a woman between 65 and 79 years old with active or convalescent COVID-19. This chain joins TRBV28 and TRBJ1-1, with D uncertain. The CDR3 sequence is CASSLSQNTEAFF. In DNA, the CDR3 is TGTGCCAGCAGTTTAAGCCAGAACACTGAAGCTTTCTTT.